Presented here are 11 T cell receptor beta chains from one specimen sequenced in a study of beta chain features in type 1 diabetes. Study-level results: Moderate but significant shortening of TCRB CDR3s was recorded in all four CD4+ subsets from Type 1 diabetes patients.

Their antigens are not known. Sequenced material consisted of expressed TCRB transcripts (all of the isolated RNA was reverse transcribed). Clones were read by immunoSEQ multiplex PCR, and TCRdb kept only the in-frame ones, dropping some. The sample holds about 650,000 clones, 9.5% to 15% seen once. What was sequenced was naive CD4+ T cells from blood. The receptor set was obtained from a man aged 30 to 45 with type 1 diabetes.

The CDR3 DNA is TGTGCCAGCAGCTACACCGCCGGGACAAGGACAGATACGCAGTATTTT. This translates into CASSYTAGTRTDTQYF. The chain has TRBV5-4 and TRBJ2-3; D might be TRBD1 (6 bases). The CDR3 contains 16 residues. Between the trimmed V and J ends, which lost 3 bases and 3 bases, there was a span of 17 bases. Germline assignment: CDR1 SGHNT and CDR2 YYREEE (reference sequence).

This chain uses TRBV28 with TRBJ2-7; 7 bases agree with TRBD1. V dropped 3 bases and J dropped 6; count of bases not matched to a gene: 8. CDR3 length: 14 amino acids. Looked up from germline, CDR1 is MDHEN and CDR2 is SYDVKM. Written as DNA, the CDR3 is TGTGCCAGCAGTTTCACGGGACAGTATGGCGAGCAGTACTTC. Amino acid sequence: CASSFTGQYGEQYF.

The V gene is TRBV9, the J gene TRBJ1-4; possibly TRBD1 for D (5 bases). The CDR3 totals 15 residues. Germline CDR1 reads SGDLS; CDR2 reads YYNGEE. V was clipped by 4 bases and J by 0 bases, with 10 bases between them. The CDR3 reads CASSPQTATNEKLFF. Here the CDR3 DNA reads TGTGCCAGCAGCCCCCAGACAGCAACTAATGAAAAACTGTTTTTT.

This clone occurred a few times. The CDR3 protein is CASSFSPSGGTYNEQFF. In DNA, the CDR3 is TGTGCCAGCAGCTTCTCGCCTAGCGGGGGGACTTACAATGAGCAGTTCTTC. V gene TRBV7-6 combines with J gene TRBJ2-1; 11 positions match TRBD2. This CDR3 comprises 17 residues. The junction had 8 bases not matched to a gene; V was cut back by 3 bases and J by 4 bases. Germline V gene data show CDR1 as SGHVS and CDR2 as FNYEAQ.

The count of this clone is one. Other nucleotide sequences in the sample specify the same CDR3. The V and J genes are TRBV7-9 and TRBJ1-3; D uncertain. The CDR3 is made up of 12 amino acids. In germline, CDR1 is SEHNR, CDR2 FQNEAQ (reference sequence). Deletions cut 3 bases from V and 4 bases from J, with 4 bases between. CDR3 nucleotides: TGTGCCAGCAGCTTGGGAGGAAACACCATATATTTT. Amino acid sequence: CASSLGGNTIYF.

The chain's CDR3 is CASSPLTGITEAFF. Written as DNA, the CDR3 is TGTGCCAGCAGCCCACTGACAGGGATCACTGAAGCTTTCTTT. The chain is built from TRBV11-1 and TRBJ1-1; 7 bases agree with TRBD1. After removal of 5 bases from V and 4 bases from J, the junction contained 7 bases not matched to a gene. The germline CDR1 and CDR2 sequences are SGHAT and FQDESV (reference sequence). This CDR3 contains 14 residues.

In this sample, this clone turned up a few times. The gene calls are TRBV10-2 and TRBJ1-2; unclear D gene. This CDR3 contains 12 residues. Trimming stripped 7 bases from V and 3 bases from J, with 9 bases between. The germline V gene encodes CDR1 WSHSY and CDR2 SAAADI. Here the CDR3 reads CASIGRDYGYTF. The DNA of the CDR3 is TGCGCCAGCATCGGACGCGACTATGGCTACACCTTC.

This clone turned up a few times. The same CDR3 can be traced to other DNA sequences in this sample. The J gene is TRBJ1-5, the V gene TRBV10-3, with TRBD1 identical over 10 bases. V shed 10 bases, J shed 5 bases, and the junction held 2 bases outside the gene matches. The germline V gene encodes CDR1 ENHRY and CDR2 SYGVKD. The CDR3 is made up of 12 amino acids. The CDR3 region is CATGQGDQPQHF. The CDR3 DNA sequence: TGTGCCACCGGACAGGGGGATCAGCCCCAGCATTTT.

The chain combines TRBV6-5 with TRBJ1-1; the D gene is possibly TRBD1 (5 bases). The CDR3 length is 14 residues. Trimming removed 5 bases from V and 3 bases from J, with 13 bases in between. Germline V gives CDR1 MNHEY, CDR2 SVGAGI. CDR3 coding DNA: TGTGCCAGCAGTCAGGGCGGGGGGTACACTGAAGCTTTCTTT. Residues: CASSQGGGYTEAFF.

This chain links TRBV4-3 with TRBJ2-1, with 12 bases matching TRBD2. V lost 2 bases, J lost 6 bases, and 11 bases stayed unmatched. This CDR3 region has 18 residues. Germline CDR1 and CDR2: LGHNA and YSLEER. The CDR3 loop reads CASSQPTSGGLWGNEQFF. The CDR3, as DNA: TGCGCCAGCAGCCAACCGACTAGCGGGGGTTTATGGGGCAATGAGCAGTTCTTC.

This sequence joins TRBV6-1 and TRBJ2-1; no definite D call. The CDR3 runs 14 residues. Trimming stripped 6 bases from V and 8 bases from J, with 17 bases between. CDR1 and CDR2 (germline): MNHNS, SASEGT. This CDR3 reads CASRARANGDEQFF. CDR3 bases: TGTGCCAGCAGGGCTCGGGCCAATGGGGATGAGCAGTTCTTC.